This record looks at one T cell receptor beta chain sequence and its context. The data were taken from a study of blood T cell repertoires in COVID-19. The germline V and J ends were trimmed by 3 bases and 10 bases, with 21 bases remaining between them. This CDR3 contains 16 residues. Sequencing used immunoSEQ multiplex PCR; TCRdb keeps in-frame clones, though not all of them. The sample has about 240,000 clones; about 83% are singletons. V usage is TRBV23-1 and J usage is TRBJ1-4; possibly TRBD1 for D (6 bases). TRBV23-1 is flagged as an ORF with uncertain function. The TCR was taken from an older man with acute or convalescent COVID-19. The sequenced sample was peripheral blood. The chain's CDR3 is CASSHSSPDPGAKLFF. Here the CDR3 DNA reads TGCGCCAGCAGTCACTCCTCTCCGGATCCAGGGGCAAAACTGTTTTTT.